This T cell receptor beta chain derives from a study of T cell responses to AZD1222 COVID-19 vaccine. Study-wide points: Repertoire sampling occurred only after the peak T cell response.

Here immunoSEQ multiplex PCR was the method, and the copy in TCRdb shows in-frame clones only, minus some. Here the sample spans roughly 100,000 clones, 90% being singletons. With respect to this clone: Its antigen remains unknown.

Germline CDR1 is MDHEN and CDR2 is SYDVKM. The CDR3 is 13 amino acids. The V end lost 3 bases, the J end lost 4 bases, and 9 bases lay between the germline ends. The sequence was collected from an adult in good health. The genes are TRBV28 and TRBJ1-1; tentatively, D is TRBD1 (5 bases). The starting material was peripheral blood, obtained on day 0 of AZD1222 vaccination. This CDR3 reads CASSLDMGTEAFF. The CDR3 DNA is TGTGCCAGCAGTTTGGACATGGGCACTGAAGCTTTCTTT.